One sample yielded the 20 T cell receptor beta chains listed below, sequenced in a study of siplizumab effects on memory and regulatory T cells. Profiled with immunoSEQ multiplex PCR; TCRdb holds only in-frame clones, not every one. Of fewer than 85,000 clones listed, roughly 90% are singletons. Sample: Tregs sorted from blood. Receptors originate from a human donor in good health.

The rearrangement links TRBV15 to TRBJ1-6; D gene uncertain. The CDR3 has 17 amino acids. Trimming removed 1 base at V and 5 bases at J, with 15 bases between. Germline V lookup: CDR1 LNHNV, CDR2 YYDKDF (reference sequence). The chain's CDR3 is CATSRGSKRDDNSPLHF. The CDR3 region has the DNA TGTGCCACCAGCAGAGGCTCCAAACGGGATGATAATTCACCCCTCCACTTT. Using reference TRBV15 and TRBJ1-6 for the parts outside the CDR3, the full variable domain is DAMVIQNPRYQVTQFGKPVTLSCSQTLNHNVMYWYQQKSSQAPKLLFHYYDKDFNNEADTPDNFQSRRPNTSFCFLDIRSPGLGDTAMYLCATSRGSKRDDNSPLHFGNGTRLTVT.

The V call is TRBV7-9, the J call TRBJ1-4; no definite D call. Germline lookup yields CDR1 SEHNR and CDR2 FQNEAQ (reference sequence). CDR3 length: 13 residues. With 3 bases removed from V and 7 bases from J, the gap between germline ends came to 9 bases. This chain's CDR3 is CASSFGLGEKLFF. Written as DNA, the CDR3 is TGTGCCAGCAGCTTCGGACTCGGTGAAAAACTGTTTTTT.

In this sample, this clone turned up once. CDR3 region: CASSLPGLAVYEQYF. The CDR3 coding sequence is TGTGCCAGCAGTTTACCGGGACTAGCGGTCTACGAGCAGTACTTC. The V gene is TRBV27, the J gene TRBJ2-7; 11 nucleotides line up with TRBD2. The CDR3 consists of 15 residues. The junction had 3 bases not matched to a gene; V was cut back by 2 bases and J by 3 bases. The germline V gene has CDR1 MNHEY and CDR2 SMNVEV (reference sequence).

This chain uses TRBV15 with TRBJ1-5; D is perhaps TRBD1 (5 bases). Trimming stripped 7 bases from V and 2 bases from J, with 12 bases between. Germline CDR1 LNHNV, CDR2 YYDKDF (reference sequence). This CDR3 is built from 14 residues. The CDR3 loop reads CATTAGKGNQPQHF. The CDR3 nucleotides are TGTGCCACCACGGCAGGGAAGGGCAATCAGCCCCAGCATTTT.

The J gene is TRBJ2-5, the V gene TRBV11-2; no firm D call. The CDR3 is 13 amino acids. The ends were cut back, 2 bases at V and 5 bases at J, with 9 bases in the middle. Germline lookup yields CDR1 SGHAT and CDR2 FQNNGV. CDR3 bases: TGTGCCAGCAGCTTACTAAGTCTTGAGACCCAGTACTTC. This translates into CASSLLSLETQYF.

The rearrangement joins TRBV6-5 to TRBJ1-2; D ambiguous. From germline, CDR1 is MNHEY and CDR2 SVGAGI. The CDR3 runs to 14 residues. V lost 2 bases, J lost 5 bases, and 12 bases lay in between. Here the CDR3 reads CASSYTDRSYGYTF. Here the CDR3 DNA reads TGTGCCAGCAGTTACACTGACCGATCGTATGGCTACACCTTC.

This sequence joins TRBV6-6 and TRBJ2-7; 7 positions match TRBD1. Germline assignment: CDR1 MNHNY and CDR2 SVGAGI (reference sequence). Trimming cost V 5 bases and J 4 bases; bases outside gene matches: 2. CDR3 length: 12 residues. CDR3 in amino acids: CASSRDRYEQYF. Here the CDR3 DNA reads TGTGCCAGCAGTAGGGACAGATACGAGCAGTACTTC.

V gene TRBV6-6 combines with J gene TRBJ2-1; unclear D gene. V was pared by 3 bases and J by 10 bases, with 10 bases between. Germline CDR1 is MNHNY and CDR2 is SVGAGI (reference sequence). This CDR3 is 12 amino acids long. DNA for the CDR3: TGTGCCAGCAGTTATATGACACTCGAGCAGTTCTTC. Translating it yields CASSYMTLEQFF.

The chain uses TRBV11-3 and TRBJ2-1; D ambiguous. This CDR3 has 11 amino acids. Germline values: CDR1 SGHNT, CDR2 YENEEA. Trimming pared 0 bases from V and 6 bases from J, leaving 0 bases between. In DNA form, the CDR3 reads TGTGCCAGCAGCTTAGACAATGAGCAGTTCTTC. Translating it yields CASSLDNEQFF.

This chain uses TRBV18 with TRBJ2-5; D is uncertain. The CDR3 runs to 12 residues. The germline CDR1 and CDR2 sequences are KGHSH and LQKENI. The ends were cut back, 0 bases at V and 9 bases at J, with 8 bases in the middle. CDR3 in DNA: TGTGCCAGCTCACCACCGGTTGGGGCCCAGTACTTC. Translation: CASSPPVGAQYF. The full variable domain, its missing parts supplied by reference TRBV18 and TRBJ2-5, is NAGVMQNPRHLVRRRGQEARLRCSPMKGHSHVYWYRQLPEEGLKFMVYLQKENIIDESGMPKERFSAEFPKEGPSILRIQQVVRGDSAAYFCASSPPVGAQYFGPGTRLLVL.

The chain combines TRBV7-7 with TRBJ2-3; D uncertain. The germline V gene encodes CDR1 SSHAT and CDR2 FNYEAQ (reference sequence). The V and J ends lost 5 bases and 0 bases respectively, with 24 bases between them. This CDR3 has 19 amino acids. CDR3 amino acids: CASSPTTGWLSSSTDTQYF. The CDR3, as DNA: TGTGCCAGCAGCCCGACGACCGGTTGGCTAAGCTCTAGCACAGATACGCAGTATTTT.

The chain employs TRBV5-1 and TRBJ1-1; 7 bases agree with TRBD1. V shed 4 bases, J shed 1 base, and the junction held 4 bases outside the gene matches. The CDR3 is made up of 14 amino acids. Germline assignment: CDR1 SGHRS and CDR2 YFSETQ. CDR3 region: CASSGGQQNTEAFF. CDR3 bases: TGCGCCAGCAGCGGGGGACAGCAGAACACTGAAGCTTTCTTT. Full variable domain (outside the CDR3, taken from reference TRBV5-1 and TRBJ1-1): KAGVTQTPRYLIKTRGQQVTLSCSPISGHRSVSWYQQTPGQGLQFLFEYFSETQRNKGNFPGRFSGRQFSNSRSEMNVSTLELGDSALYLCASSGGQQNTEAFFGQGTRLTVV.

V gene TRBV7-9 combines with J gene TRBJ1-3; no reliable D call. Germline CDR1 and CDR2: SEHNR and FQNEAQ (reference sequence). Trimming stripped 7 bases from V and 0 bases from J, with 10 bases between. The CDR3 extends over 14 amino acids. CDR3: CASTERASGNTIYF. The CDR3 DNA sequence: TGTGCCAGCACCGAGAGGGCCTCTGGAAACACCATATATTTT.

CDR3: CSAAHGTGELFF. The CDR3 region has the DNA TGCAGCGCCGCTCACGGGACCGGGGAGCTGTTTTTT. This chain uses TRBV29-1 with TRBJ2-2, with D hard to call. The CDR3 runs 12 residues. CDR1 is SQVTM and CDR2 is ANQGSEA in the germline V gene. V was clipped by 7 bases and J by 5 bases, with 11 bases between them.

The rearrangement joins TRBV6-5 to TRBJ1-6; a weak D match, TRBD1 (6 bases). The CDR3 has 14 amino acids. CDR1 MNHEY and CDR2 SVGAGI come from the germline V gene. Deletions cut 10 bases from V and 10 bases from J, with 20 bases between. The CDR3 DNA reads TGTGCCACAAAGGGGGGCTCTGCGTACTCACCCCTCCACTTT. Residues: CATKGGSAYSPLHF.

The V call is TRBV9, the J call TRBJ1-6; D is ambiguous. Trimming took 0 bases from V and 11 from J, leaving 21 bases between them. There are 17 residues in the CDR3. Germline V gene data show CDR1 as SGDLS and CDR2 as YYNGEE. The CDR3 loop reads CASSVEGYGVSGAPLHF. The CDR3 DNA reads as TGTGCCAGCAGCGTAGAAGGTTATGGGGTCTCCGGAGCACCCCTCCACTTT.

The chain is built from TRBV19 and TRBJ1-6; TRBD1 might be the D (5 bases). Trimming cost V 6 bases and J 7 bases, with 19 bases left between them. CDR1 and CDR2 from the germline V gene are LNHDA and SQIVND (reference sequence). CDR3 size: 16 residues. CDR3 sequence reads: CASRPTGAARNSPLHF. The DNA of the CDR3 is TGTGCCAGTAGGCCTACAGGAGCAGCACGGAATTCACCCCTCCACTTT.

J is TRBJ2-2 and V is TRBV2; D not resolved. Trimming left V 8 bases short and J 6 bases short, with 10 bases between. This CDR3 region has 12 residues. Germline V gene lookup returns CDR1 SNHLY and CDR2 FYNNEI. The chain's CDR3 is CASGLIPGELFF. CDR3 DNA sequence: TGTGCCAGCGGGTTGATTCCCGGGGAGCTGTTTTTT.

The V call is TRBV4-1, the J call TRBJ2-7; 8 bases map to TRBD2. CDR3 size: 16 residues. Trimming removed 1 base from V and 7 bases from J; junction bases left unmatched: 12. CDR1 MGHRA and CDR2 YSYEKL come from the germline V gene. Written as DNA, the CDR3 is TGCGCCAGCAGCCAAGCCAACTACGGGGGGGCCGAAGAGCAGTACTTC. Protein product: CASSQANYGGAEEQYF.

This clone occurred once. V usage is TRBV4-1 and J usage is TRBJ1-2, with D possibly matching TRBD1 (6 bases). The CDR3 loop spans 14 amino acids. Germline V gene data show CDR1 as MGHRA and CDR2 as YSYEKL. Trimming took 5 bases from V and 3 from J, leaving 13 bases between them. This CDR3 reads CASSKAGEYYGYTF. In DNA, the CDR3 is TGCGCCAGCAGCAAGGCAGGGGAATACTATGGCTACACCTTC.